These 32 T cell receptor beta chains share one sample of origin, sequenced in a study of control samples from healthy donors and cancer patients. Profiled with immunoSEQ multiplex PCR; TCRdb holds only in-frame clones, not every one. This table holds around 100,000 clones, around nine tenths found once. The source material was PBMCs. All receptors derive from a man aged 55-75 years with lung cancer.

This CDR3 is CASSRTGNYGYTF. CDR3 bases: TGCGCCAGCAGCCGGACAGGTAACTATGGCTACACCTTC. J is TRBJ1-2 and V is TRBV5-1; TRBD1 matches at 7 bases. This CDR3 is 13 amino acids long. The V and J ends lost 4 bases and 1 base, in that order; junction bases with no gene match: 1. Germline lookup yields CDR1 SGHRS and CDR2 YFSETQ.

V is TRBV12-3 or TRBV12-4 and J is TRBJ2-1; 9 bases map to TRBD1. The J segment lost 7 bases and the V segment lost 4 bases, leaving 2 bases of the junction unmatched. The CDR3 loop spans 13 amino acids. As DNA, the CDR3 is TGTGCCAGCAGTTGGGACAGGGAGAATGAGCAGTTCTTC. Translation: CASSWDRENEQFF.

The chain uses TRBV4-1 and TRBJ2-2; a weak D match, TRBD2 (5 bases). This CDR3 region has 14 residues. V was clipped by 0 bases and J by 5 bases, with 7 bases between them. CDR1 is MGHRA, CDR2 YSYEKL, per germline. The CDR3 spells CASSQERGTGELFF. CDR3 bases: TGCGCCAGCAGCCAAGAACGAGGGACCGGGGAGCTGTTTTTT.

The chain joins TRBV10-3 to TRBJ2-1; D remains unclear. CDR1 ENHRY and CDR2 SYGVKD come from the germline V gene. V lost 3 bases and J 15 bases, leaving 12 bases between the germline ends. The length of the CDR3 is 11 residues. The CDR3 spells CAISEMTEWFF. In nucleotides, the CDR3 is TGTGCCATCAGTGAAATGACTGAATGGTTCTTC.

The chain recombines TRBV6-6 with TRBJ1-1; D may be TRBD1 (6 bases). The CDR3 is made up of 12 amino acids. V was pared by 11 bases and J by 5 bases, with 15 bases between. The V gene's germline CDR1 is MNHNY and CDR2 SVGAGI (reference sequence). The CDR3 coding sequence is TGTGCCCGATGGGGGCTGGGGACTGAAGCTTTCTTT. It yields the protein CARWGLGTEAFF.

This chain links TRBV6-5 with TRBJ1-6; D uncertain. This CDR3 is 12 amino acids long. Germline V CDR1 and CDR2: MNHEY, SVGAGI. V shed 9 bases and J shed 5 bases, with 8 bases lying between them. The CDR3 DNA reads as TGTGCCAGTAGGGAGAATAATTCACCCCTCCACTTT. This gives the protein CASRENNSPLHF.

The genes are TRBV27 and TRBJ1-4; perhaps TRBD1 as D (5 bases). V lost 7 bases and J lost 0, with 12 bases in between. Germline assignment: CDR1 MNHEY and CDR2 SMNVEV (reference sequence). This CDR3 comprises 15 residues. DNA of the CDR3: TGTGCCAGCATCCTGGGACGAACAACTAATGAAAAACTGTTTTTT. Translation: CASILGRTTNEKLFF.

The V and J genes are TRBV2 and TRBJ1-2, with a tentative D call TRBD1 (6 bases). The germline V and J ends were trimmed by 8 bases and 4 bases, with 14 bases remaining between them. From germline, CDR1 is SNHLY and CDR2 FYNNEI. The CDR3 spans 13 residues. The CDR3 loop is CASYQGIGYGYTF. CDR3 DNA: TGTGCCAGCTATCAGGGGATCGGCTATGGCTACACCTTC.

This chain connects TRBV7-2 to TRBJ2-2; 11 nucleotides line up with TRBD2. The trim removed 1 base at V and 6 bases at J, leaving 1 base unmatched. The CDR3 covers 15 residues. CDR1 SGHTA and CDR2 FQGNSA come from the germline V gene. The CDR3 sequence: CASSLGLAGSGELFF. CDR3 DNA sequence: TGTGCCAGCAGCTTAGGACTAGCGGGGTCCGGGGAGCTGTTTTTT.

This clone was detected once. The rearrangement uses TRBV5-6 and TRBJ1-1; the D is unclear. V was shortened by 4 bases and J by 3 bases, with 19 bases between the two germline ends. Germline V gene lookup returns CDR1 SGHDT and CDR2 YYEEEE. The CDR3 has 16 amino acids. This CDR3 reads CASSRGRVWGDTEAFF. The CDR3 DNA follows: TGTGCCAGCAGCCGAGGGCGGGTATGGGGTGACACTGAAGCTTTCTTT. Combining the CDR3 with reference TRBV5-6 and TRBJ1-1 gives the whole variable domain DAGVTQSPTHLIKTRGQQVTLRCSPKSGHDTVSWYQQALGQGPQFIFQYYEEEERQRGNFPDRFSGHQFPNYSSELNVNALLLGDSALYLCASSRGRVWGDTEAFFGQGTRLTVV.

Comments on this clone: One junction end disagrees with the germline gene, perhaps due to a read error. This CDR3 is also generated by other DNA sequences in the sample. V and J are TRBV27 and TRBJ2-2; 9 positions agree with TRBD2. The CDR3 is made up of 17 amino acids. CDR1 is MNHEY and CDR2 is SMNVEV in the germline V gene (reference sequence). The CDR3 loop reads CARSPETRGGRTGELFF. In DNA form, the CDR3 reads TGTGCCCGCAGTCCAGAAACGCGGGGGGGCCGGACCGGGGAGCTGTTTTTT.

The V call is TRBV27, the J call TRBJ1-2, with no clear D. The V gene's germline CDR1 is MNHEY and CDR2 SMNVEV (reference sequence). Trimming shortened V by 3 bases and J by 7 bases, and 15 bases separated the two germline ends. The CDR3 sequence is 14 residues long. CDR3: CASSFNGVTFGYTF. The CDR3 region has the DNA TGTGCCAGCAGTTTTAACGGAGTAACTTTTGGCTACACCTTC.

This chain connects TRBV6-1 to TRBJ2-7, with TRBD1 matching over 7 bases. The germline V gene encodes CDR1 MNHNS and CDR2 SASEGT. The CDR3 sequence is 15 residues long. With V trimmed by 0 bases and J by 3 bases, 5 bases remained unmatched. The CDR3 loop is CASSEAGDSLYEQYV. In DNA, the CDR3 is TGTGCCAGCAGTGAAGCAGGGGACAGCCTCTACGAGCAGTACGTC.

The chain couples TRBV24-1 to TRBJ2-3; 9 bases are a match to TRBD1. Trimming removed 2 bases from V and 4 bases from J; junction bases left unmatched: 6. CDR3 size: 16 residues. Germline V gene data show CDR1 as KGHDR and CDR2 as SFDVKD. CDR3 in DNA: TGTGCCACCAGTGATTCCGGGACAGGGTCCCCAGATACGCAGTATTTT. It is translated as CATSDSGTGSPDTQYF.

V usage is TRBV18 and J usage is TRBJ1-2; D gene unclear. CDR3 size: 15 residues. V was clipped by 0 bases and J by 0 bases, with 8 bases between them. Germline CDR1 KGHSH, CDR2 LQKENI. In nucleotides, the CDR3 is TGTGCCAGCTCACCACCGAGAACGGCTAACTATGGCTACACCTTC. It codes for CASSPPRTANYGYTF.

The chain uses TRBV30 and TRBJ2-3, with D perhaps matching TRBD1 or TRBD2 (5 bases each). Germline CDR1 reads GTSNPN; CDR2 reads SVGIG (reference sequence). Deletions cut 5 bases from V and 2 bases from J, with 17 bases between. This CDR3 is 15 amino acids long. CDR3 DNA sequence: TGTGCCTGGTCACGGGACGGTTATTACACAGATACGCAGTATTTT. Translating gives CAWSRDGYYTDTQYF.

CDR3 bases: TGTGCCAGCAGCGGGGGCCTTAATGAAAAACTGTTTTTT. Amino acids: CASSGGLNEKLFF. The chain joins TRBV5-8 to TRBJ1-4; TRBD1 is a possible D gene (6 bases). Trimming took off 4 bases at V and 4 bases at J, with 8 bases between the two ends. CDR1 SGHTS and CDR2 YDEGEE come from the germline V gene. The CDR3 covers 13 residues. The variable domain in full, with the rest retrieved from reference TRBV5-8 and TRBJ1-4, is EAGVTQSPTHLIKTRGQQATLRCSPISGHTSVYWYQQALGLGLQFLLWYDEGEERNRGNFPPRFSGRQFPNYSSELNVNALELEDSALYLCASSGGLNEKLFFGSGTQLSVL.

The gene calls are TRBV11-2 and TRBJ1-1; TRBD1 is a possible D gene (5 bases). V lost 3 bases and J lost 1, with 9 bases in between. CDR3 length: 14 residues. CDR1 SGHAT and CDR2 FQNNGV come from the germline V gene. The CDR3 spells CASSFEGRNTEAFF. CDR3 nucleotide sequence: TGTGCCAGCAGCTTTGAGGGGAGGAACACTGAAGCTTTCTTT. The whole variable domain, filled in from reference TRBV11-2 and TRBJ1-1, reads EAGVAQSPRYKIIEKRQSVAFWCNPISGHATLYWYQQILGQGPKLLIQFQNNGVVDDSQLPKDRFSAERLKGVDSTLKIQPAKLEDSAVYLCASSFEGRNTEAFFGQGTRLTVV.

The table lists this clone with a count of one. The rearrangement links TRBV20-1 to TRBJ2-7, with D uncertain. The CDR3 spans 11 residues. The germline V gene has CDR1 DFQATT and CDR2 SNEGSKA (reference sequence). The germline V and J ends were trimmed by 7 bases and 3 bases, with 10 bases remaining between them. The CDR3 loop reads CSGNLIYEQYF. The CDR3 DNA follows: TGCAGTGGAAACCTTATCTACGAGCAGTACTTC.

The chain links TRBV7-9 to TRBJ1-4; D is possibly TRBD1 (6 bases). CDR1 SEHNR and CDR2 FQNEAQ come from the germline V gene (reference sequence). The CDR3 runs 14 residues. The ends were cut back, 5 bases at V and 2 bases at J, with 9 bases in the middle. CDR3 coding DNA: TGTGCCAGCAGCGTACAGGGTACTAATGAAAAACTGTTTTTT. Protein product: CASSVQGTNEKLFF.

This clone has a single count. The chain recombines TRBV7-9 with TRBJ1-5, with 9 bases matching TRBD1. Germline CDR1 SEHNR, CDR2 FQNEAQ (reference sequence). This CDR3 has 18 residues. With 1 base clipped from V and 0 bases from J, the junction kept 7 bases outside the gene matches. The CDR3 DNA reads TGTGCCAGCAGCTTAGGTGGGACAGGGAAGTATAGCAATCAGCCCCAGCATTTT. Protein: CASSLGGTGKYSNQPQHF.

The rearrangement uses TRBV7-3 and TRBJ2-2; TRBD1 matches at 9 bases. Germline V gives CDR1 SGHTA, CDR2 FQGTGA. Germline trimming cut 2 bases from V and 5 bases from J; bases unmatched to any gene: 6. CDR3 length: 16 amino acids. This CDR3 reads CASSLYGTGSTGELFF. The CDR3 region has the DNA TGTGCCAGCAGCTTATATGGGACAGGGTCAACCGGGGAGCTGTTTTTT.

V usage is TRBV11-3 and J usage is TRBJ1-6, with TRBD1 identical over 10 bases. J gave up 10 bases and V 0 bases, and 12 bases lay outside the gene matches. Germline V gene lookup returns CDR1 SGHNT and CDR2 YENEEA. This CDR3 contains 18 residues. CDR3 nucleotides: TGTGCCAGCAGCTTAGATCGGGGGACAGGGGCAGATCGATCACCCCTCCACTTT. As protein: CASSLDRGTGADRSPLHF.

This clone was detected a few times. The V call is TRBV4-1, the J call TRBJ1-1; 9 bases align to TRBD1. The CDR3 has 17 residues. The V and J ends lost 1 base and 1 base, in that order; junction bases with no gene match: 7. Germline-derived CDR1 and CDR2 are MGHRA and YSYEKL. For the CDR3, the DNA is TGCGCCAGCAGCCAAGCCGGGACAGGGAGGAGGAACACTGAAGCTTTCTTT. Translated: CASSQAGTGRRNTEAFF.

This clone was counted only a few times. CDR3 in amino acids: CASRTGAVFTDTQYF. CDR3 in DNA: TGCGCCAGCCGTACGGGAGCAGTTTTCACAGATACGCAGTATTTT. J is TRBJ2-3 and V is TRBV5-1, with a possible D match to TRBD2 (6 bases). V lost 7 bases and J lost 2, with 17 bases in between. Looked up from germline, CDR1 is SGHRS and CDR2 is YFSETQ. The CDR3 sequence is 15 residues long.

This clone was counted a few times. The chain recombines TRBV7-2 with TRBJ2-5; 7 positions match TRBD2. The CDR3 has 16 amino acids. The V segment lost 3 bases and the J segment 4 bases; nucleotides outside the gene matches: 11. CDR1 SGHTA and CDR2 FQGNSA come from the germline V gene. The CDR3 protein is CASSFLASGGGETQYF. The DNA of the CDR3 is TGTGCCAGCAGCTTCCTGGCCTCGGGGGGAGGAGAGACCCAGTACTTC.

This CDR3 reads CASSLSTGKTNYGYTF. In DNA, the CDR3 is TGCGCCAGCAGCTTATCCACAGGGAAAACTAACTATGGCTACACCTTC. The J gene is TRBJ1-2, the V gene TRBV5-1; a possible D gene is TRBD1 (6 bases). The germline V gene has CDR1 SGHRS and CDR2 YFSETQ. The CDR3 totals 16 residues. Trimming cost V 2 bases and J 0 bases, with 14 bases left between them.

The genes are TRBV7-8 and TRBJ1-5, with TRBD1 matching over 11 bases. The CDR3 loop spans 18 amino acids. CDR1 is SGHVS, CDR2 FQNEAQ, per germline. Trimming took 5 bases from V and 2 from J; bases not matched to a gene: 11. CDR3 coding DNA: TGTGCCAGCAGCACTGGACAGGGGGCGGTTTCGGGCAATCAGCCCCAGCATTTT. This encodes CASSTGQGAVSGNQPQHF. The full variable domain, in which reference TRBV7-8 and TRBJ1-5 provide the parts outside the CDR3, is GAGVSQSPRYKVAKRGQDVALRCDPISGHVSLFWYQQALGQGPEFLTYFQNEAQLDKSGLPSDRFFAERPEGSVSTLKIQRTQQEDSAVYLCASSTGQGAVSGNQPQHFGDGTRLSIL.

V usage is TRBV6-5 and J usage is TRBJ1-1; no clear D. The CDR3 sequence is 15 residues long. Trimming removed 6 bases at V and 0 bases at J, with 14 bases between. Germline values: CDR1 MNHEY, CDR2 SVGAGI. CDR3 amino acids: CASRITERLNTEAFF. The CDR3 nucleotides are TGTGCCAGCAGGATAACGGAGCGGTTGAACACTGAAGCTTTCTTT.

In nucleotides, the CDR3 is TGTGCCAGCAGTGAATATGGGACAGGGAATCAGCCCCAGCATTTT. Its translation: CASSEYGTGNQPQHF. The chain employs TRBV25-1 and TRBJ1-5, with 9 bases matching TRBD1. J lost 4 bases, V lost 0 bases, and 1 base had no gene match. CDR3 length: 15 residues. Germline lookup yields CDR1 MGHDK and CDR2 SYGVNS.

CDR3 in DNA: TGTGCCATCAGTGAGCCCCCGGTCAGGGTAGTAGGCTACACCTTC. It encodes CAISEPPVRVVGYTF. The chain has TRBV10-3 and TRBJ1-2; D may be TRBD1 (5 bases). Germline CDR1 reads ENHRY; CDR2 reads SYGVKD. V was cut by 2 bases and J by 8 bases, with 18 bases left in between. The CDR3 sequence is 15 residues long.

CDR3 region: CASSLSGGGYGYTF. Written as DNA, the CDR3 is TGTGCCAGCAGCTTAAGCGGTGGGGGCTATGGCTACACCTTC. J is TRBJ1-2 and V is TRBV7-2; D is possibly TRBD1 (5 bases). V lost 2 bases and J lost 4, with 11 bases in between. Germline assignment: CDR1 SGHTA and CDR2 FQGNSA. This CDR3 has 14 amino acids. The whole variable domain, remainder taken from reference TRBV7-2 and TRBJ1-2, is GAGVSQSPSNKVTEKGKDVELRCDPISGHTALYWYRQSLGQGLEFLIYFQGNSAPDKSGLPSDRFSAERTGGSVSTLTIQRTQQEDSAVYLCASSLSGGGYGYTFGSGTRLTVV.